Listed below are T cell receptor beta chains from one sample, sequenced in a study of blood T cell repertoires in COVID-19. Measured with immunoSEQ multiplex PCR; TCRdb has only the in-frame clones, and not every one. The data hold over 200,000 clones, with 75% to 85% observed a single time. Sequenced material: PBMCs or T cells enriched from blood (not recorded which). Receptor source: a man aged 35 to 55 who had recovered from COVID-19. Each CDR3 is given with its conserved first and last residue. A D gene is named only where the DNA matches it firmly. Only part of the rows carry a size: once, few, many, or a class if the clone is expanded.

d_gene: TRBD1
j_gene: TRBJ2-7
v_gene: TRBV5-8
abundance: few
CDR3nt: TGTGCCAAAGGACAGGGTACCCACGAGCAGTACTTC
CDR3aa: CAKGQGTHEQYF

d_gene: TRBD1
j_gene: TRBJ1-4
v_gene: TRBV19
abundance: .
CDR3nt: TGTGCCAGTATTCCGACAGGGGAGGATGAAAAACTGTTTTTT
CDR3aa: CASIPTGEDEKLFF

d_gene: .
j_gene: TRBJ2-3
v_gene: TRBV7-3
abundance: .
CDR3nt: TGTGCCAGCAGCCCTACTAGCACAGATACGCAGTATTTT
CDR3aa: CASSPTSTDTQYF

d_gene: TRBD2
j_gene: TRBJ2-7
v_gene: TRBV15
abundance: once
CDR3nt: TGTGCCACCAGCAGAGCGCCCGTCACTAGCGGGTACGAGCAGTACTTC
CDR3aa: CATSRAPVTSGYEQYF

d_gene: TRBD2
j_gene: TRBJ2-1
v_gene: TRBV19
abundance: .
CDR3nt: TGTGCCAGTACCTCACGCCTCAGAGGGAGCGGGGGCCCCTACAATGAGCAGTTCTTC
CDR3aa: CASTSRLRGSGGPYNEQFF

d_gene: .
j_gene: TRBJ1-2
v_gene: TRBV30
abundance: .
CDR3nt: TGTGCCTGGAGTACGGGGGGCTATGGCTACACCTTC
CDR3aa: CAWSTGGYGYTF

d_gene: TRBD2
j_gene: TRBJ2-5
v_gene: TRBV30
abundance: .
CDR3nt: TGTGCCTGGAGTGTACGGGGCGGGGGGGTTAGAGAGACCCAGTACTTC
CDR3aa: CAWSVRGGGVRETQYF

d_gene: TRBD1
j_gene: TRBJ1-2
v_gene: TRBV9
abundance: .
CDR3nt: TGTGCCAGCAGCGCCGACAGGGTACCTTATGGCTACACCTTC
CDR3aa: CASSADRVPYGYTF

d_gene: .
j_gene: TRBJ1-2
v_gene: TRBV28
abundance: .
CDR3nt: TGTGCCAGCACCCCCGGGGACAAACAAGCGTATGGCTACACCTTC
CDR3aa: CASTPGDKQAYGYTF

d_gene: .
j_gene: TRBJ2-1
v_gene: TRBV3-1/TRBV3-2
abundance: .
CDR3nt: TGTGCCAGCAGCCATCGGGACTCCAGCAATGAGCAGTTCTTC
CDR3aa: CASSHRDSSNEQFF

d_gene: TRBD1
j_gene: TRBJ1-2
v_gene: TRBV6-5
abundance: .
CDR3nt: TGTGCCAGCAGGGACAGGGATCCCTATGGCTACACCTTC
CDR3aa: CASRDRDPYGYTF

d_gene: .
j_gene: TRBJ2-3
v_gene: TRBV5-4
abundance: .
CDR3nt: TGTGCCAGCAGCTCGCGAGCTTTAGTTGCAGATACGCAGTATTTT
CDR3aa: CASSSRALVADTQYF

d_gene: TRBD2
j_gene: TRBJ2-3
v_gene: TRBV7-8
abundance: .
CDR3nt: TGTGCCAGCAGCTTAGATATCCTAGCGGAGCTAGATACGCAGTATTTT
CDR3aa: CASSLDILAELDTQYF

d_gene: .
j_gene: TRBJ1-2
v_gene: TRBV7-2
abundance: .
CDR3nt: TGTGCCAGCAGCTTAGCGGGGACTACGAACCAAAACCCACGTTCCCCCTATGGCTACACCTTC
CDR3aa: CASSLAGTTNQNPRSPYGYTF

d_gene: TRBD2
j_gene: TRBJ2-5
v_gene: TRBV11-2
abundance: .
CDR3nt: TGTGCCAGCAGCTTTTTTCGGGGGGAATCGTTTGGGACCCAGTACTTC
CDR3aa: CASSFFRGESFGTQYF

d_gene: .
j_gene: TRBJ1-4
v_gene: TRBV9
abundance: few
CDR3nt: TGTGCCAGCGGCAGGGTAGACGAAAAACTGTTTTTT
CDR3aa: CASGRVDEKLFF

d_gene: .
j_gene: TRBJ1-6
v_gene: TRBV18
abundance: few
CDR3nt: TGTGCCAGCTCACCGACGGACAGCTACTATAATTCACCCCTCCACTTT
CDR3aa: CASSPTDSYYNSPLHF

d_gene: TRBD2
j_gene: TRBJ2-2
v_gene: TRBV6-4
abundance: .
CDR3nt: TGTGCCAGCAGTCAAACCGGGACTAGGGCCACCGGGGAGCTGTTTTTT
CDR3aa: CASSQTGTRATGELFF

d_gene: .
j_gene: TRBJ1-5
v_gene: TRBV28
abundance: .
CDR3nt: TGTGCCAGCAGTTTAGTGACAGCAGCTCAGCCCCAGCATTTT
CDR3aa: CASSLVTAAQPQHF

d_gene: .
j_gene: TRBJ1-1
v_gene: TRBV12-3/TRBV12-4
abundance: .
CDR3nt: TGTGCCAGCAGTTTCCGGGGTGAAGCTTTCTTT
CDR3aa: CASSFRGEAFF

d_gene: .
j_gene: TRBJ1-2
v_gene: TRBV12-3/TRBV12-4
abundance: .
CDR3nt: TGTGCCAGCAGTTACCAGACAAACTATGGCTACACCTTC
CDR3aa: CASSYQTNYGYTF

d_gene: .
j_gene: TRBJ2-7
v_gene: TRBV6-5
abundance: few
CDR3nt: TGTGCCAGCAGCGACGGCGGTCTGTACGAGCAGTACTTC
CDR3aa: CASSDGGLYEQYF

d_gene: .
j_gene: TRBJ2-1
v_gene: TRBV6-1
abundance: once
CDR3nt: TGTGCCAGCAGTGAAAGGTGGGAAGGGGAGTTCTTC
CDR3aa: CASSERWEGEFF

d_gene: .
j_gene: TRBJ1-2
v_gene: TRBV25-1
abundance: .
CDR3nt: TGTGCCAGCAGTCCCCGTGGAGGGTGGAACTATGGCTACACCTTC
CDR3aa: CASSPRGGWNYGYTF